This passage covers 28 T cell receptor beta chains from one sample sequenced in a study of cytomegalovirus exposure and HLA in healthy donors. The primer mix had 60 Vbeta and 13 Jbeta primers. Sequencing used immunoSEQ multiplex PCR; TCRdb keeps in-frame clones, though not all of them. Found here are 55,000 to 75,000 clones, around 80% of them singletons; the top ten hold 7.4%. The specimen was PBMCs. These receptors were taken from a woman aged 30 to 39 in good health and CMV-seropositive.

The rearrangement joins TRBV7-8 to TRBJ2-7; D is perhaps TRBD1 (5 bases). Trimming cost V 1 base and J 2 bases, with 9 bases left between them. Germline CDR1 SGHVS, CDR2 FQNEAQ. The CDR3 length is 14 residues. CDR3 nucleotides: TGTGCCAGCAGCTTAGGGGGCTTAACCTACGAGCAGTACTTC. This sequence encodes CASSLGGLTYEQYF.

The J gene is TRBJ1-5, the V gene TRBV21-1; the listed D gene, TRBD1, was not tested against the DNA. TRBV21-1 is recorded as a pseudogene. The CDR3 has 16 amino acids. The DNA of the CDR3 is TGTGCCAGCAGCAAAGCAAACAGGCTGAGAGATCAGCCCCAGCATTTT. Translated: CASSKANRLRDQPQHF.

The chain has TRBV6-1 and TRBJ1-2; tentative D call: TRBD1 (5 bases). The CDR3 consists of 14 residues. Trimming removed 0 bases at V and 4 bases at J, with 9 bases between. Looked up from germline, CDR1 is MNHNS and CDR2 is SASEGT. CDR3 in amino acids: CASSEARQSYGYTF. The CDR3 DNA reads TGTGCCAGCAGTGAAGCGCGACAGTCCTATGGCTACACCTTC.

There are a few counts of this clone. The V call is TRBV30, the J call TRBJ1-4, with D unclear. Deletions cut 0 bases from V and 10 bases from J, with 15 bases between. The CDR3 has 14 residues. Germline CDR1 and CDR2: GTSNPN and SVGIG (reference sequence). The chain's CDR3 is CAWSVAQTTGKLFF. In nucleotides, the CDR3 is TGTGCCTGGAGTGTGGCACAGACCACTGGAAAACTGTTTTTT.

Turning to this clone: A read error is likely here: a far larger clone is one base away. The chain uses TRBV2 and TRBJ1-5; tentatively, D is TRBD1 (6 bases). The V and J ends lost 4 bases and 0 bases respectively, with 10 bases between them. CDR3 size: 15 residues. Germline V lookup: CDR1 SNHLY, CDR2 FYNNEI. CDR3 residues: CASSADSNSNQPQHF. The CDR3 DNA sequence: TGTGCCAGCAGTGCGGACAGCAATAGCAATCAGCCCCAGCATTTT.

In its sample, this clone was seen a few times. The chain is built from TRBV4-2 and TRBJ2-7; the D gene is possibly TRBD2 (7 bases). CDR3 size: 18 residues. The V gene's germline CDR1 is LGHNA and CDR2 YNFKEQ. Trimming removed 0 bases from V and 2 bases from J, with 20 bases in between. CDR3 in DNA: TGTGCCAGCAGCCAAGATACCCGGGGGGCTAGCGGAGCCTACGAGCAGTACTTC. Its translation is CASSQDTRGASGAYEQYF.

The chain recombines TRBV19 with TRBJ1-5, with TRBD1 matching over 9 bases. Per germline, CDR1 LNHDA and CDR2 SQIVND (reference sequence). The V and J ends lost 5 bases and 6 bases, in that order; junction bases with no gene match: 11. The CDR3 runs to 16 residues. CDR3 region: CASSPWTGEVGQPQHF. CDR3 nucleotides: TGTGCCAGTAGTCCTTGGACAGGGGAAGTGGGTCAGCCCCAGCATTTT.

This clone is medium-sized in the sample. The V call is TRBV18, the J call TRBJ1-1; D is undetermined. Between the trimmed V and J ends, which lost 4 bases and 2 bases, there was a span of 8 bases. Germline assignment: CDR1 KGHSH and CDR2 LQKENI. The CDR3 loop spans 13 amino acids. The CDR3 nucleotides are TGTGCCAGCTCACTCGACATCAACACTGAAGCTTTCTTT. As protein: CASSLDINTEAFF. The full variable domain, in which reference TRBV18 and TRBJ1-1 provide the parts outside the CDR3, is NAGVMQNPRHLVRRRGQEARLRCSPMKGHSHVYWYRQLPEEGLKFMVYLQKENIIDESGMPKERFSAEFPKEGPSILRIQQVVRGDSAAYFCASSLDINTEAFFGQGTRLTVV.

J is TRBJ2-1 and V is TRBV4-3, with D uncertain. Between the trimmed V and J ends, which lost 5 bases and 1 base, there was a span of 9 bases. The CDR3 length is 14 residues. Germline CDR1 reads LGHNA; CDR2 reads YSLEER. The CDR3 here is CASSSQVSYNEQFF. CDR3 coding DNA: TGCGCCAGCAGCAGCCAAGTGTCCTACAATGAGCAGTTCTTC.

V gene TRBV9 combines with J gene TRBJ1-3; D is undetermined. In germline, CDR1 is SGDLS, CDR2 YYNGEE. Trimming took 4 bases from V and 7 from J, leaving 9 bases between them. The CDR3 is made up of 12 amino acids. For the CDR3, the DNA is TGTGCCAGCAGCCCGAAGAGGAACACCATATATTTT. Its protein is CASSPKRNTIYF.

Here the CDR3 reads CASSLGQAYNSPLHF. CDR3 DNA sequence: TGCGCCAGCAGCCTAGGACAGGCCTATAATTCACCCCTCCACTTT. The chain carries TRBV4-1 and TRBJ1-6, with 7 bases identical to TRBD1. Germline V gene sequence: CDR1 MGHRA, CDR2 YSYEKL. The CDR3 contains 15 residues. Trimming removed 4 bases from V and 2 bases from J; junction bases left unmatched: 2.

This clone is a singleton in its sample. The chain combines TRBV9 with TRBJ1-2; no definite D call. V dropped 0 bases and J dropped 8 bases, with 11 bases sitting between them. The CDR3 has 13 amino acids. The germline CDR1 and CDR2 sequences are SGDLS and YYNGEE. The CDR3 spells CASSVAAGLGYTF. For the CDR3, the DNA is TGTGCCAGCAGCGTAGCTGCGGGGTTGGGCTACACCTTC.

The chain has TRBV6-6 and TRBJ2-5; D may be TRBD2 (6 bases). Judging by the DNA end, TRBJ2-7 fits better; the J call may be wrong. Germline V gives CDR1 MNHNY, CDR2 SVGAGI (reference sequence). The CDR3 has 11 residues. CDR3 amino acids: CASGRGYEQYF. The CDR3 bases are TGTGCCAGCGGGCGGGGCTACGAGCAGTACTTC.

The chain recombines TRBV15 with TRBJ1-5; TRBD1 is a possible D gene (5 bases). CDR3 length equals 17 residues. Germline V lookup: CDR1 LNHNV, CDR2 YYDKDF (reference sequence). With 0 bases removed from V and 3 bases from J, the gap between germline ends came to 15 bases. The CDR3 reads CATSREVGGGLNQPQHF. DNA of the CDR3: TGTGCCACCAGCAGAGAGGTGGGGGGGGGACTCAATCAGCCCCAGCATTTT.

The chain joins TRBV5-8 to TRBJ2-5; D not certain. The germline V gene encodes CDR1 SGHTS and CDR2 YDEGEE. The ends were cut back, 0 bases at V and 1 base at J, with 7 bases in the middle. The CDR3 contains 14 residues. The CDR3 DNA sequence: TGTGCCAGCAGCTTGGGGCAGATCCAAGAGACCCAGTACTTC. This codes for CASSLGQIQETQYF.

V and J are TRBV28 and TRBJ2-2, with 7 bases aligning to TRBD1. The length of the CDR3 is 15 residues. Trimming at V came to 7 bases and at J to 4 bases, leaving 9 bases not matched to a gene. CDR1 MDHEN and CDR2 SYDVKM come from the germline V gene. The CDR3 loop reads CASIRTGDLTGELFF. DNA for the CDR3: TGTGCCAGCATCCGGACAGGTGACCTCACCGGGGAGCTGTTTTTT.

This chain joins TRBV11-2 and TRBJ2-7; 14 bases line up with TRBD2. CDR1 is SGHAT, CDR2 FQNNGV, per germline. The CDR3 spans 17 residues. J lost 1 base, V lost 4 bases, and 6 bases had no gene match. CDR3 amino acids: CASSSIGTSGSSYEQYF. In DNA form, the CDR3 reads TGTGCCAGCAGCTCAATCGGGACTAGCGGGAGTTCCTACGAGCAGTACTTC.

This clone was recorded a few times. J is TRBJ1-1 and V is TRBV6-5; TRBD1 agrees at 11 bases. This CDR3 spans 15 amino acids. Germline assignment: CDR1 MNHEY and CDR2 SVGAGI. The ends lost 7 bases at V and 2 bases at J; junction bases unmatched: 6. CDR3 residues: CASKIGQGANTEAFF. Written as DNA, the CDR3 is TGTGCCAGCAAGATTGGACAGGGGGCAAACACTGAAGCTTTCTTT.

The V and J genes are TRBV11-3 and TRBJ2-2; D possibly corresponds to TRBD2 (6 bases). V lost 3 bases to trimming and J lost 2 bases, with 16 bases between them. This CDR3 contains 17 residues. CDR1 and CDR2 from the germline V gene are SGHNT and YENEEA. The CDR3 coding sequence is TGTGCCAGCAGCTTCCGGGGGTCTTCGTTAAACACCGGGGAGCTGTTTTTT. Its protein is CASSFRGSSLNTGELFF.

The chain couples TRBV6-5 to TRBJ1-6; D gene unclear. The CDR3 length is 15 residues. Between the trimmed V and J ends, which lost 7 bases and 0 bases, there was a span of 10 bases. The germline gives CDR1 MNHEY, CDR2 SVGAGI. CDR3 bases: TGTGCCAGCACCCAAGGGAGCTCCTATAATTCACCCCTCCACTTT. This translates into CASTQGSSYNSPLHF.

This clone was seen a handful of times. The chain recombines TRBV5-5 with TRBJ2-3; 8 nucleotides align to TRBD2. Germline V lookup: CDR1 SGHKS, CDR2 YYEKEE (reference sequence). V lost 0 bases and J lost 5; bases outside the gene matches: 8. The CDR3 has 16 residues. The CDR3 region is CASSLGPGLDLDTQYF. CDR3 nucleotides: TGTGCCAGCAGCTTGGGGCCGGGACTAGATTTAGATACGCAGTATTTT.

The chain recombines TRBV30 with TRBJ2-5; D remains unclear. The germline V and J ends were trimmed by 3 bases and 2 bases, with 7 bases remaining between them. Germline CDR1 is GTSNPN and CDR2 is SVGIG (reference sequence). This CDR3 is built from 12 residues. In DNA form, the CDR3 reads TGTGCCTGGAGCACTAATCAAGAGACCCAGTACTTC. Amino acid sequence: CAWSTNQETQYF.

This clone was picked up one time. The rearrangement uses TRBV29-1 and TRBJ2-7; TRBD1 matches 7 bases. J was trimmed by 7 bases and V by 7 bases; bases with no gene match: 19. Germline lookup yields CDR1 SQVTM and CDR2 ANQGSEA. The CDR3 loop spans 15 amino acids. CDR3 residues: CSAARDSRRAGEQYF. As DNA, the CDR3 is TGCAGCGCCGCCCGGGACAGCCGTAGGGCGGGTGAGCAGTACTTC.

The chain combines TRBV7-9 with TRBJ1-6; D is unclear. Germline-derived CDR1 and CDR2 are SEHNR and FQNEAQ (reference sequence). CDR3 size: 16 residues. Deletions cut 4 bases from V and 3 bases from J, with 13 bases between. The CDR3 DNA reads TGTGCCAGCAGCTCCTGGACGGGGAGCTATAATTCACCCCTCCACTTT. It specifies CASSSWTGSYNSPLHF.

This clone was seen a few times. For the CDR3, the DNA is TGTGCCAGCACTAACGGACTAGAAAACACCGGGGAGCTGTTTTTT. Amino acids: CASTNGLENTGELFF. The chain links TRBV6-6 to TRBJ2-2; 7 bases are shared with TRBD2. Germline CDR1 is MNHNY and CDR2 is SVGAGI (reference sequence). CDR3 length: 15 residues. The ends lost 7 bases at V and 2 bases at J; junction bases unmatched: 7.

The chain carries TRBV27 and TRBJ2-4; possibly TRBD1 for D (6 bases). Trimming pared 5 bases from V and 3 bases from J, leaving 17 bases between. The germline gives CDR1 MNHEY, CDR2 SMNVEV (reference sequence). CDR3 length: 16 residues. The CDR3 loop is CASSPNRAFGKNIQYF. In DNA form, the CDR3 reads TGTGCCAGCAGTCCAAACAGGGCTTTTGGCAAAAACATTCAGTACTTC.

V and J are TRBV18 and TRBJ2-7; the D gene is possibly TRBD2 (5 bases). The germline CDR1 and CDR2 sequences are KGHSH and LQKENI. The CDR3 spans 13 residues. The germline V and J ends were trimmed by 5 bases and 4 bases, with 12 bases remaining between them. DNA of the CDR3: TGTGCCAGCTCAATTACTGGCGGGTACGAGCAGTACTTC. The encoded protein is CASSITGGYEQYF.

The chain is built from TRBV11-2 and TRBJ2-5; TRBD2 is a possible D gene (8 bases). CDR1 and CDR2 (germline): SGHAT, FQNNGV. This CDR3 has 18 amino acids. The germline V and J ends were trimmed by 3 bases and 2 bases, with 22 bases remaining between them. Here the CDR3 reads CASSFLRTGRGLQETQYF. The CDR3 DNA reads TGTGCCAGCAGCTTTTTGCGAACCGGGAGGGGGCTACAAGAGACCCAGTACTTC.